This T cell receptor (beta chain) emerged from a study of shared clonotypes between healthy human individuals. This clone was seen a few times. Antigen unknown. Generated by immunoSEQ multiplex PCR, the TCRdb table keeps only in-frame clones and is missing some. The profile shows over a million clones, more than 75% of them singletons. Study results and caveats: All-four-donor shared clonotypes had higher generation probabilities than non-shared clonotypes did.

This sequence originates from a man between 18 and 29 years old in good health. Some clones in this sample may be carry-over from other donors' samples. The sequenced sample was memory CD4+ T cells from PBMCs. Subset described: CD45RA-negative fraction.

CDR3 amino acids: CASSQVLTREYNEQFF. CDR3 in DNA: TGCGCCAGCAGCCAAGTCCTAACACGGGAGTACAATGAGCAGTTCTTC. The genes are TRBV4-1 and TRBJ2-1; D might be TRBD2 (6 bases). Germline CDR1 and CDR2: MGHRA and YSYEKL. V shed 1 base and J shed 4 bases, with 14 bases lying between them. This CDR3 has 16 amino acids.